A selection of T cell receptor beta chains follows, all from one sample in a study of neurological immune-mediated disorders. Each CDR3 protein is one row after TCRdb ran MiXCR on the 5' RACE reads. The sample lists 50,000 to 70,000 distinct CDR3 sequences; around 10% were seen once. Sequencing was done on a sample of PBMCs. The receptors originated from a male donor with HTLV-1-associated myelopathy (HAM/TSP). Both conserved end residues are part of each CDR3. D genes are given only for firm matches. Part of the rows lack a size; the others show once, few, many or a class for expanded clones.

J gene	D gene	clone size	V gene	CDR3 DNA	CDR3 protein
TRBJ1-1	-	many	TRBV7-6	TGTGCCAGCAGCTTAGGTCTTTATCCGGGACACTCGAACACTGAAGCTTTCTTT	CASSLGLYPGHSNTEAFF
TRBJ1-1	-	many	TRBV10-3	TGTGCCATCAGTGGGGTAGATAAGAACACTGAAGCTTTCTTT	CAISGVDKNTEAFF
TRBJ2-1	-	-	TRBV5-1	TGCGCCAGCAGCTTTCTGGGCCTAAGTTCCTACAATGAGCAGTTCTTC	CASSFLGLSSYNEQFF
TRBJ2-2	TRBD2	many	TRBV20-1	TGCAGTGCTATGAGGCTAGCGGCGAACACCGGGGAGCTGTTTTTT	CSAMRLAANTGELFF
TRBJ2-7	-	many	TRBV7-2	TGTGCCAGCAGCTTAGGGGCCAACAGGGCCTACGAGCAGTACTTC	CASSLGANRAYEQYF
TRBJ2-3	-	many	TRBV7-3	TGTGCCAGCAGCCCCCCGGGGACAGATACGCAGTATTTT	CASSPPGTDTQYF
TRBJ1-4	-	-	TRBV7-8	TGTGCCAGCATCTACCGACATGGGCCAGCTAATGAAAAACTGTTTTTT	CASIYRHGPANEKLFF
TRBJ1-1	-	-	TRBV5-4	TGTGCCAGCAGTTCTTACGGGACGAACACTGAAGCTTTCTTT	CASSSYGTNTEAFF
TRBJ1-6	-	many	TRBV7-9	TGTGCCAGCAGCTTAGGGTCTAATAATTCACCCCTCCACTTT	CASSLGSNNSPLHF
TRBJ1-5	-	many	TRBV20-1	TGCAGTGCTAGAGATCCTAGGGGCAATCAGCCCCAGCATTTT	CSARDPRGNQPQHF
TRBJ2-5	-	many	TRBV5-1	TGCGCCAGCAGCTCCCCGCAGGGTGGAGAGACCCAGTACTTC	CASSSPQGGETQYF
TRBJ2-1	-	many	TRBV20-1	TGCAGTGCTAGAGCTAGGAACTCCTACAATGAGCAGTTCTTC	CSARARNSYNEQFF
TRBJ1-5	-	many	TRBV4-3	TGCGCCAGCAGCCAAGATAAAACAGGCCAGCCCCAGCATTTT	CASSQDKTGQPQHF
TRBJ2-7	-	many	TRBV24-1	TGTGCCACCAGTGATTTGCCAGGGCAGATACAGTACTTC	CATSDLPGQIQYF
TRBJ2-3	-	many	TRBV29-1	TGCAGCGTTGAGGGAGTGGAAGCTGGGGGCACAGATACGCAGTATTTT	CSVEGVEAGGTDTQYF
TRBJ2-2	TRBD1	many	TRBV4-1	TGCGCCAGCAGCCAAGGACAGGGATCGACCGGGGAGCTGTTTTTT	CASSQGQGSTGELFF
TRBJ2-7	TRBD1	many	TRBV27	TGTGCCAGCAGTCCACGGGACAGATCCTACGAGCAGTACTTC	CASSPRDRSYEQYF
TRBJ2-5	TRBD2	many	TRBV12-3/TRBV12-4	TGTGCCAGCAGTTTACAAGCGGGGGGACAAGAGACCCAGTACTTC	CASSLQAGGQETQYF
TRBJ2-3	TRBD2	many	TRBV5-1	TGCGCCAGCAGCGGGACTAGCGGACCTTTGGCGCAGTATTTT	CASSGTSGPLAQYF
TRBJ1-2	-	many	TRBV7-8	TGTGCCAGCAGCTTAGTGTCGGGCAGGGTGGATGGCTACACCTTC	CASSLVSGRVDGYTF
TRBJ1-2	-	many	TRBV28	TGTGCCTGGGGGGGTATCTATGGCTACACCTTC	CAWGGIYGYTF
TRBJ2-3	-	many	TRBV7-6	TGTGCCAGCAGCCCCGGACTTGCAGATACGCAGTATTTT	CASSPGLADTQYF
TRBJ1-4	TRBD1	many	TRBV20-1	TGCAGTGCTAGAGCCGTGCTAACAGGGGTTGGGGAAAAACTGTTTTTT	CSARAVLTGVGEKLFF
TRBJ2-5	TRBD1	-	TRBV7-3	TGTGCCAGCAGCTTAACGGGACAGGGGGGGAAAGAGACCCAGTACTTC	CASSLTGQGGKETQYF
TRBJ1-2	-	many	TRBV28	TGTGCCAGCAGACTCCACGTCAGCTATGGCTACACCTTC	CASRLHVSYGYTF
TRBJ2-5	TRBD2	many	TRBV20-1	TGCAGTGCGCCCGTCGGGCGGGGGGGCCGAGAGACCCAGTACTTC	CSAPVGRGGRETQYF
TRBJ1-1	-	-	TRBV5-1	TGCGACAGCAGACAGACAGGTGTGAACACTGAAGCTTTCTTT	CDSRQTGVNTEAFF
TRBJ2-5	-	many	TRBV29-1	TGCAGCGTTGAGTTTCAGGGAGAGACCCAGTACTTC	CSVEFQGETQYF
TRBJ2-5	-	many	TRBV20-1	TGCAGTGCAAGCAACAGAGAGACCCAGTACTTC	CSASNRETQYF
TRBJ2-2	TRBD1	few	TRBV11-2	TGTGCCAGCAGCTTAATGAGGACAGGGGGAACCGGGGAGCTGTTTTTT	CASSLMRTGGTGELFF
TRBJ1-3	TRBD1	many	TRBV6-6	TGTGCCAGCAGTACCGGGACAGTCGGCTCCATATATTTT	CASSTGTVGSIYF
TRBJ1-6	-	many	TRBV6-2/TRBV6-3	TGTGCCAGCAGTTACTCGAGCGCGGCATCCTCCTATAATTCACCCCTCCACTTT	CASSYSSAASSYNSPLHF
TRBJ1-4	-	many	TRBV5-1	TGCGCCAGCAGCTTTGGACAGAATAATGAAAAACTGTTTTTT	CASSFGQNNEKLFF
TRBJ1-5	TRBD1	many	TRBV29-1	TGCAGCGCCGTGACAGGGGGAGGGCAGCCCCAGCATTTT	CSAVTGGGQPQHF
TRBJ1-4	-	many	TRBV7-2	TGTGCCAGCAGCACATCCGGGGGGCAGGGTCGTGAAAAACTGTTTTTT	CASSTSGGQGREKLFF
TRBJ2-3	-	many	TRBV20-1	TGCAGTGCTAGGAGTCCACTTAGCACAGATACGCAGTATTTT	CSARSPLSTDTQYF
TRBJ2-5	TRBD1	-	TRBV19	TGTGCCAGTAGTATGCCCAGGGGGCTCGACAAGACCCAGTACTTC	CASSMPRGLDKTQYF
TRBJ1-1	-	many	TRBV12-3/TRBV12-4	TGTGCCAGCAGTTTCCACGGTGGGGGGACTGAAGCTTTCTTT	CASSFHGGGTEAFF
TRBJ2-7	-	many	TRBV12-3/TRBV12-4	TGTGCCAGCAGTTTAGCCATGGCCTACGAGCAGTACTTC	CASSLAMAYEQYF
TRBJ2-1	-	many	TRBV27	TGTGCCAGCAGTTTACTTCCTAGGACCTACAATGAGCAGTTCTTC	CASSLLPRTYNEQFF
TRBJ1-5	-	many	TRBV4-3	TGCGCCAGCAGCCAAGATTGGGGAGACCAGCCCCAGCATTTT	CASSQDWGDQPQHF
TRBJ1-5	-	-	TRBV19	TGTGCCAGTACCAGGGGTCAGGGTAGGAATCAGCCCCAGCATTTT	CASTRGQGRNQPQHF